One sample yielded the 6 T cell receptor beta chains listed below, sequenced in a study of T cells in Graves' hyperthyroidism and ophthalmopathy. There were TCR beta CDR3 regions amplified from RNA transcripts. HTBI primers were the set used in a first-round RT-PCR of the TCR CDR3. TCRdb called the multiplex PCR reads again in MiXCR, with one record for every CDR3 protein. The sample carries nearly 600,000 distinct CDR3 sequences, around 14% recorded once. Sequencing used blood. The receptors here all came from a woman aged 18-29 years with Graves' ophthalmopathy.

This clonotype was detected ten times or more. The rearrangement uses TRBV7-2 and TRBJ2-7; unclear D gene. V was trimmed by 6 bases and J by 0 bases, leaving 18 bases between them. The CDR3 is 16 amino acids. Germline CDR1 and CDR2: SGHTA and FQGNSA. CDR3 sequence (DNA): TGTGCCAGCAGTTTTGGCTATAGGAGAATCTCCTACGAGCAGTACTTC. Its protein is CASSFGYRRISYEQYF.

The table lists this clonotype with a few counts. V gene TRBV7-9 combines with J gene TRBJ1-2; TRBD1 aligns across 8 bases. The germline gives CDR1 SEHNR, CDR2 FQNEAQ (reference sequence). The CDR3 covers 13 residues. V lost 3 bases, J lost 12 bases, and 9 bases stayed unmatched. CDR3 in amino acids: CASSFWTGLGNTF. The CDR3 DNA sequence: TGTGCCAGCAGCTTTTGGACAGGGCTGGGCAACACCTTC.

This clonotype has a count of ten or more. The V gene is TRBV6-1, the J gene TRBJ2-3, with TRBD2 matching 12 bases. This CDR3 has 15 amino acids. Germline CDR1 and CDR2: MNHNS and SASEGT. The V and J ends lost 6 bases and 3 bases, in that order; junction bases with no gene match: 4. Here the CDR3 reads CASRGTSGSTDTQYF. In nucleotides, the CDR3 is TGTGCCAGCAGGGGGACTAGCGGGTCTACAGATACGCAGTATTTT.

V and J are TRBV19 and TRBJ2-1, with TRBD2 matching 11 bases. J was trimmed by 1 base and V by 3 bases; bases with no gene match: 5. The CDR3 runs to 17 residues. Germline CDR1 and CDR2: LNHDA and SQIVND (reference sequence). CDR3 in amino acids: CASSISLAGGSYNEQFF. DNA of the CDR3: TGTGCCAGTAGTATCTCCCTAGCGGGAGGATCCTACAATGAGCAGTTCTTC.

This clonotype was found many times. The chain links TRBV27 to TRBJ2-1; no clear D gene. Per germline, CDR1 MNHEY and CDR2 SMNVEV (reference sequence). Deletions cut 5 bases from V and 0 bases from J, with 20 bases between. The CDR3 is 18 residues long. For the CDR3, the DNA is TGTGCCAGCAGTCCCCGAGTGCAAGTCTGGAGCTCCTACAATGAGCAGTTCTTC. Encoded protein: CASSPRVQVWSSYNEQFF.

The chain carries TRBV2 and TRBJ2-6; the match to TRBD2 covers 7 bases. Germline V gene lookup returns CDR1 SNHLY and CDR2 FYNNEI. The CDR3 consists of 16 residues. V lost 3 bases, J lost 4 bases, and 6 bases stayed unmatched. The CDR3 bases are TGTGCCAGCAGTGAGGGGGGGGGGGGGGGGGCCAACGTCCTGACTTTC. Translation gives CASSEGGGGGANVLTF.